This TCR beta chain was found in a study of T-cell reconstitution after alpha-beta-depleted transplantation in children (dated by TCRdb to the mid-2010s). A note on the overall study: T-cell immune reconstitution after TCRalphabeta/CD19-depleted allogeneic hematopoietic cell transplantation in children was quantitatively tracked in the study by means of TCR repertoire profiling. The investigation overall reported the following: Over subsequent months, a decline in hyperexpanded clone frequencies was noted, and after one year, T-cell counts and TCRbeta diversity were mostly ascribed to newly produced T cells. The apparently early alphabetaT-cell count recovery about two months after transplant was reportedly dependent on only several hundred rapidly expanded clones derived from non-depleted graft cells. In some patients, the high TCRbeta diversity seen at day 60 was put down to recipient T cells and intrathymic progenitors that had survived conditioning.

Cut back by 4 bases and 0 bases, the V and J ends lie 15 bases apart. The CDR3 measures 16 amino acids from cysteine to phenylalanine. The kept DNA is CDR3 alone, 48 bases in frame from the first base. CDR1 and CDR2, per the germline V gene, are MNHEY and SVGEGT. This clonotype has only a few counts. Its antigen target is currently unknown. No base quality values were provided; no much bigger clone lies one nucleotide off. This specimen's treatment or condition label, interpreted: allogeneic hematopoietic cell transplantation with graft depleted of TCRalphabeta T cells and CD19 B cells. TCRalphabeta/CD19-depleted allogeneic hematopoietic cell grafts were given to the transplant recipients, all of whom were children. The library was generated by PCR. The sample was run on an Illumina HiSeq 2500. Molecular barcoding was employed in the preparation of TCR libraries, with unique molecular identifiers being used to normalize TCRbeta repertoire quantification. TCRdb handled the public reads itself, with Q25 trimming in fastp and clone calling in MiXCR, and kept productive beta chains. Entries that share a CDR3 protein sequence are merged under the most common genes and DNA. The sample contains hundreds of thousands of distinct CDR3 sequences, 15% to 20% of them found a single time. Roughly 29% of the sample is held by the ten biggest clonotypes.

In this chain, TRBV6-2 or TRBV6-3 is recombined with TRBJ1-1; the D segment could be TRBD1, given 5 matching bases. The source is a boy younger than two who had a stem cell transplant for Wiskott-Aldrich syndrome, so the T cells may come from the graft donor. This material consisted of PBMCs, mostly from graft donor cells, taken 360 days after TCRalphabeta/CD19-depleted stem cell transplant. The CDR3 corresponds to CASSLPAGLMNTEAFF. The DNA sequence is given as TGTGCCAGCAGTTTACCCGCGGGGCTGATGAACACTGAAGCTTTCTTT.